This T cell receptor beta chain was observed in a study of glioma-infiltrating T cells. Study-level results: Above-expected tissue-blood divergence occurred in all gliomas, most in low-grade ones.

This CDR3 spans 15 amino acids. The germline V gene has CDR1 MNHNS and CDR2 SASEGT. Trimming took 8 bases from V and 5 from J, leaving 21 bases between them. This clonotype was picked up many times. Its antigen is unknown. Using RNA template, CDR3s of TCR alpha and beta were amplified with iRepertoire arm-PCR. TCRdb redid the calling of the multiplex PCR reads with MiXCR, one entry per CDR3 protein. The repertoire holds fewer than 90,000 distinct CDR3 sequences, with 23% as singletons. This TCR came from a human donor with low-grade glioma or glioblastoma, undergoing nonglioma brain surgery, or in good health (not recorded which). The V call is TRBV6-1, the J call TRBJ1-1; D perhaps matches TRBD1 (6 bases). Sequencing was performed on glioma tissue, nonneoplastic brain tissue, or PBMCs (not recorded which). The CDR3 region is CASRGGAIAGTEAFF. The CDR3 DNA reads TGTGCCAGCCGCGGGGGCGCGATTGCGGGGACTGAAGCTTTCTTT.